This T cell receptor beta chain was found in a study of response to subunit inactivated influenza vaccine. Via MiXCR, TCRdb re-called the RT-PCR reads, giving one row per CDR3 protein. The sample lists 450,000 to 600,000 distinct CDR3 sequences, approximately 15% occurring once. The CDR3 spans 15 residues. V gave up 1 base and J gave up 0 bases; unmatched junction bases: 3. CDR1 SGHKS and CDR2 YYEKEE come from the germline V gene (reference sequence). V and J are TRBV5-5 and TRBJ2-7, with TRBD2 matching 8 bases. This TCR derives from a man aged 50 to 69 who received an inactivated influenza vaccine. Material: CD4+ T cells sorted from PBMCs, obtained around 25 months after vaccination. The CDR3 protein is CASSLYLAGSYEQYF. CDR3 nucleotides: TGTGCCAGCAGCTTGTACCTAGCGGGCTCCTACGAGCAGTACTTC.